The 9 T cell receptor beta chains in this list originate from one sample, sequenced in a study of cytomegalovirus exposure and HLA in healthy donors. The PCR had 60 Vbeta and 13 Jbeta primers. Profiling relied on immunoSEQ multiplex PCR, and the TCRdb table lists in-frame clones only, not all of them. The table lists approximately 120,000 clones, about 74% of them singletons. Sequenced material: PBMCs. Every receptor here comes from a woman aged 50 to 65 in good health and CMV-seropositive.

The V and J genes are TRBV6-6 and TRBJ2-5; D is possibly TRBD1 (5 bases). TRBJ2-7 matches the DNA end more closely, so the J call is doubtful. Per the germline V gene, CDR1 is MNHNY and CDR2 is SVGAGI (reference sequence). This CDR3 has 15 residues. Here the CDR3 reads CASSYSTVLAYEQYF. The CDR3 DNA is TGTGCCAGCAGTTACTCGACAGTTTTAGCCTACGAGCAGTACTTC.

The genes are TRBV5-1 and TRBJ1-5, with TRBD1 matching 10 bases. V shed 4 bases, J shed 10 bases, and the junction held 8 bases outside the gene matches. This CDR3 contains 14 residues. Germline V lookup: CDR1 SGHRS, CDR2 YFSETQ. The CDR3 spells CASSPGQGIEPQHF. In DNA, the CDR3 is TGCGCCAGCAGCCCGGGACAGGGGATCGAACCCCAGCATTTT.

CDR3 loop: CASSLRSPGVRQPQHF. Written as DNA, the CDR3 is TGTGCCAGCAGCTTGAGGTCTCCGGGGGTAAGGCAGCCCCAGCATTTT. The chain couples TRBV5-5 to TRBJ1-5; D may be TRBD1 (5 bases). The ends were cut back, 1 base at V and 7 bases at J, with 18 bases in the middle. The CDR3 covers 16 residues. Germline CDR1 reads SGHKS; CDR2 reads YYEKEE (reference sequence).

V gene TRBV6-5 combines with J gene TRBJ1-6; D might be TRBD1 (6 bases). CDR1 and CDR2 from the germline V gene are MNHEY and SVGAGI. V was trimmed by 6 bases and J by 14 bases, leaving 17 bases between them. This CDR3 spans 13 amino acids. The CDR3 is CASSPGGASALHF. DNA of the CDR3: TGTGCCAGCAGCCCCGGGGGGGCATCTGCCCTCCACTTT.

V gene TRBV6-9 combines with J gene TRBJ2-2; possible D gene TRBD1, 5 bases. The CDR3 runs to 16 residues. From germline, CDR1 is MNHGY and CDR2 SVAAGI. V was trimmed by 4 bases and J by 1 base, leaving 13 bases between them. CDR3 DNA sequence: TGTGCCAGCAGTTCAAGTCAGGGAAGGAACACCGGGGAGCTGTTTTTT. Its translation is CASSSSQGRNTGELFF.

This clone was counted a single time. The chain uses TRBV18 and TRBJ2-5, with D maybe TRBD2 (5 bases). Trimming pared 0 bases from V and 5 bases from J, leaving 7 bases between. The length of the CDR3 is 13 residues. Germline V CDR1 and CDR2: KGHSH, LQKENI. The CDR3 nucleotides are TGTGCCAGCTCACCACCCGGACTGGAGACCCAGTACTTC. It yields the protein CASSPPGLETQYF.

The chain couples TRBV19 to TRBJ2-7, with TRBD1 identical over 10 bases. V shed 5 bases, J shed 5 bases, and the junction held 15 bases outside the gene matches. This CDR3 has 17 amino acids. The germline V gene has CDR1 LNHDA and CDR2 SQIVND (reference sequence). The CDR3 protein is CASSSLVDRGRVNEQYF. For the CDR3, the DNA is TGTGCCAGTAGTTCATTGGTTGACAGGGGGCGAGTGAACGAGCAGTACTTC.

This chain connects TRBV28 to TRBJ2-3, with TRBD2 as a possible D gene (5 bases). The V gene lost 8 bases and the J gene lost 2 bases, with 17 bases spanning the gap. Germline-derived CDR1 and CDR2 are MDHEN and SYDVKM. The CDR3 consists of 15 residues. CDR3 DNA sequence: TGTGCCAGCCGAGGGAATCAGGAAGCCACAGATACGCAGTATTTT. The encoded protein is CASRGNQEATDTQYF.

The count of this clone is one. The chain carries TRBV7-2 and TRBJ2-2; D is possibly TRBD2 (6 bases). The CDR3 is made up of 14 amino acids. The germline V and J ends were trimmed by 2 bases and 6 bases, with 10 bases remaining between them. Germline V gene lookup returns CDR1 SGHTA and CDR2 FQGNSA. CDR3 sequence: CASSLQEGSGELFF. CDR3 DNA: TGTGCCAGCAGCTTACAGGAGGGTTCCGGGGAGCTGTTTTTT.